This section outlines one T cell receptor (beta chain) sequence together with its context. It has no known antigen specificity. Within one base of it there is no much larger clone, and no base qualities were kept. Trimming removed 7 bases from V and 6 bases from J; the gene matches leave 6 bases unexplained. The CDR3 runs 13 residues from the cysteine to the phenylalanine. Only the CDR3 DNA is retained, 39 bases long and in frame from the first base. This entry comes from a study of blood T cell repertoires in COVID-19 (dated by TCRdb to 2020 to 2022). Context from the whole study: The collaborator samples originated in the United States, Italy and Spain and spanned the acute and convalescent phases of COVID-19. The material from the prospective study consisted of cDNA or gDNA derived from T cells, B-cell-depleted T cells, or PBMCs. Subjects who had been exposed to COVID-19, were actively infected with it, or had recovered from it provided the deeply sampled blood TCRbeta repertoires that made up the dataset. The repertoires were released in a freely available public database intended as a resource for research on the immune response to SARS-CoV-2. The samples were drawn from the first 160 participants of the ongoing ImmuneRACE study and from about 1,200 subjects provided by 6 global collaborators. The sample metadata nearly always contained a de-identified subject ID, COVID-19 status, age in years and sex. Where available, HLA class I and class II types were obtained from metadata supplied by the sample provider rather than from assay-based typing.

TCRbeta CDR3 regions were amplified from genomic DNA by means of the immunoSEQ Assay, a bias-controlled multiplex PCR. On the authors' methods: Within the assay, amplification of reference gene primers was used to estimate how many nucleated cells each sample contained. Sequence reads were collapsed and filtered to measure the absolute abundance of every unique TCRbeta CDR3 rearrangement. For each sample, productive Simpson clonality was calculated by taking the square root of Simpson's diversity index across productive rearrangements. TCRdb limited this immuneACCESS table to in-frame rearrangements with V and J called. A share of clones is missing; checked studies link under half to unresolved V genes, and the rest is unexplained. That table furnishes V, J and clone size, whereas the DNA furnished D and trimming. The table for this sample lists 50,000 to 65,000 clones; around 86% of them were counted only once. Around 3.5% of the sample belongs to the ten largest clones.

The paper's findings and limits, for the study overall: The quantity of clinical and demographic metadata differed by source and by participant and was supplied without curation.

Each collaborating institution followed its own protocols to collect whole blood in K2EDTA tubes. For TCRbeta analysis, collaborator samples were shipped as frozen whole blood, as isolated PBMCs, or as DNA extracted from either sample type. The material sequenced was peripheral blood. This receptor chain uses TRBV12-3 or TRBV12-4 and TRBJ1-1, and 9 junction bases match TRBD1. This receptor was taken from a man aged 45 to 65 with active COVID-19. The bases read TGTGCCAGCACCTTGGGGACAGGGCCTGAAGCTTTCTTT. Its protein is CASTLGTGPEAFF.